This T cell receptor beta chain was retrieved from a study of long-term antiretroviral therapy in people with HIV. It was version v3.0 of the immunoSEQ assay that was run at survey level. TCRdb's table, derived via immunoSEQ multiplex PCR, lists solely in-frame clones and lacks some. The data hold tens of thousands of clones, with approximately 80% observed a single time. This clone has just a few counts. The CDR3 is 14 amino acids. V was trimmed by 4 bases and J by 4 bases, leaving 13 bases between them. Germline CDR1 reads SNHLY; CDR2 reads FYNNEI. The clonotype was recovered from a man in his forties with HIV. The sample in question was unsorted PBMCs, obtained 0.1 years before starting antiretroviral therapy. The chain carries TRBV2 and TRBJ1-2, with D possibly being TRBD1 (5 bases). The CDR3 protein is CASSGVQGTYGYTF. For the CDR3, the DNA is TGTGCCAGCAGTGGGGTCCAGGGTACCTATGGCTACACCTTC. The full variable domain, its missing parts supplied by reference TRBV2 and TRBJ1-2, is EPEVTQTPSHQVTQMGQEVILRCVPISNHLYFYWYRQILGQKVEFLVSFYNNEISEKSEIFDDQFSVERPDGSNFTLKIRSTKLEDSAMYFCASSGVQGTYGYTFGSGTRLTVV.